The sample holds one count of the clone carrying this T cell receptor (beta chain). The data are from a study of blood T cell repertoires in COVID-19. On the study more broadly: Material from acute and convalescent COVID-19 was sourced from the United States, Italy and Spain.

The CDR3 has 15 residues. J lost 13 bases, V lost 3 bases, and 12 bases had no gene match. Per the germline V gene, CDR1 is LNHDA and CDR2 is SQIVND (reference sequence). Original processing methods: Nucleated cell counts were estimated from reference gene primer amplification. Only in-frame clones appear in the TCRdb table, and some are missing; sequencing was by immunoSEQ multiplex PCR. V and J calls and clone size are as listed in that table; D and trimming were resolved from the DNA. Counted here are approximately 160,000 clones, 65% to 85% occurring once; the ten biggest clones make up around 3.5%.

The clonotype comes from a woman of 80 years or more with acute or convalescent COVID-19. Material for sequencing was peripheral blood. The chain uses TRBV19 and TRBJ1-6; 7 nucleotides align to TRBD1. Written as DNA, the CDR3 is TGTGCCAGTAGTATGCGGCAGGGGGACAGAGGTCCCCTCCACTTT. It yields the protein CASSMRQGDRGPLHF. Using reference TRBV19 and TRBJ1-6 for the parts outside the CDR3, the full variable domain is DGGITQSPKYLFRKEGQNVTLSCEQNLNHDAMYWYRQDPGQGLRLIYYSQIVNDFQKGDIAEGYSVSREKKESFPLTVTSAQKNPTAFYLCASSMRQGDRGPLHFGNGTRLTVT.